This TCR beta chain is drawn from a study of T-cell reconstitution after alpha-beta-depleted transplantation in children. Library preparation (for TCRbeta) was performed with unique molecular identifiers. TCRdb reprocessed the PCR reads via MiXCR and lists one record per CDR3 protein. The sample carries 440,000 or so distinct CDR3 sequences, approximately 42% recorded once. The CDR3 is 15 residues long. The germline gives CDR1 MNHEY, CDR2 SVGAGI. V lost 6 bases and J lost 7; bases outside the gene matches: 11. The TCR sequence derives from a girl aged 2 to 10 with aplastic anemia, due to receive a stem cell transplant. The input for sequencing was PBMCs, taken before TCRalphabeta/CD19-depleted stem cell transplant. This sequence joins TRBV6-5 and TRBJ2-1; 8 bases line up with TRBD2. Here the CDR3 DNA reads TGTGCCAGCAGGTTCTCGGGAGGGGGTATGAATGAGCAGTTCTTC. Translated: CASRFSGGGMNEQFF.